The next 30 T cell receptor beta chains were all read from a single sample in a study of CD8 T cells in Susac syndrome. Reverse transcription of roughly 0.5 to 1 ug RNA was carried out with random hexamers. TCRdb processed the immunoSEQ multiplex PCR reads anew with MiXCR; each CDR3 protein has one entry. The data contain approximately 170,000 distinct CDR3 sequences, about 91% of them singletons. What was sequenced was CD4+ T cells from PBMCs. These TCRs come from a human donor in good health.

This chain connects TRBV12-3 or TRBV12-4 to TRBJ2-1; 8 bases are a match to TRBD2. J gave up 6 bases and V 3 bases, and 7 bases lay outside the gene matches. There are 15 residues in the CDR3. This CDR3 is CASSFFSGGINEQFF. The CDR3 DNA reads TGTGCCAGCAGTTTCTTCAGCGGGGGCATCAATGAGCAGTTCTTC.

This chain uses TRBV5-1 with TRBJ1-2; D ambiguous. This CDR3 has 14 residues. Between the trimmed V and J ends, which lost 4 bases and 3 bases, there was a span of 13 bases. The germline V gene encodes CDR1 SGHRS and CDR2 YFSETQ. CDR3 in DNA: TGCGCCAGCAGCCTGGACGCATCATACTATGGCTACACCTTC. This translates into CASSLDASYYGYTF.

The chain carries TRBV5-1 and TRBJ2-1, with a possible D match to TRBD2 (5 bases). The CDR3 is made up of 17 amino acids. CDR1 and CDR2 from the germline V gene are SGHRS and YFSETQ. Trimming removed 3 bases from V and 0 bases from J, with 16 bases in between. Here the CDR3 reads CASSSDLTASSYNEQFF. DNA of the CDR3: TGCGCCAGCAGCTCGGACTTGACTGCTAGCTCCTACAATGAGCAGTTCTTC.

The chain carries TRBV7-6 and TRBJ2-2, with D unresolved. Germline V lookup: CDR1 SGHVS, CDR2 FNYEAQ. The CDR3 consists of 13 residues. Trimming left V 0 bases short and J 6 bases short, with 5 bases between. The CDR3 loop reads CASSLAGSGELFF. CDR3 sequence (DNA): TGTGCCAGCAGCTTAGCCGGGTCCGGGGAGCTGTTTTTT.

CDR3 DNA: TGCAGCGTTTTGACAGGCTATGGCTACACCTTC. Amino acids: CSVLTGYGYTF. The rearrangement uses TRBV29-1 and TRBJ1-2, with a tentative D call TRBD1 (6 bases). V gave up 5 bases and J gave up 4 bases, with 8 bases separating them. The CDR3 covers 11 residues. Germline V gene data show CDR1 as SQVTM and CDR2 as ANQGSEA.

The V gene is TRBV5-1, the J gene TRBJ2-4; the D gene is possibly TRBD1 (6 bases). In germline, CDR1 is SGHRS, CDR2 YFSETQ. The V and J ends lost 3 bases and 8 bases respectively, with 15 bases between them. This CDR3 is 14 amino acids long. The CDR3 DNA reads TGCGCCAGCAGCTCGCAGGGGCAAATCGACATTCAGTACTTC. Amino acids: CASSSQGQIDIQYF.

This clonotype was seen just once. This chain links TRBV5-1 with TRBJ2-7, with no clear D. The CDR3 extends over 14 amino acids. CDR1 and CDR2 (germline): SGHRS, YFSETQ. V gave up 0 bases and J gave up 0 bases, with 7 bases separating them. The CDR3 spells CASSLGVFSYEQYF. CDR3 nucleotides: TGCGCCAGCAGCTTGGGGGTTTTCTCCTACGAGCAGTACTTC.

V and J are TRBV18 and TRBJ1-1; TRBD1 aligns across 7 bases. V lost 4 bases and J lost 0; bases outside the gene matches: 5. The germline gives CDR1 KGHSH, CDR2 LQKENI. The CDR3 loop spans 15 amino acids. DNA for the CDR3: TGTGCCAGCTCACGCGACAGGGTTATGAACACTGAAGCTTTCTTT. Translation: CASSRDRVMNTEAFF.

The genes are TRBV27 and TRBJ1-6; no firm D call. The CDR3 totals 15 residues. Germline lookup yields CDR1 MNHEY and CDR2 SMNVEV (reference sequence). Between the trimmed V and J ends, which lost 1 base and 9 bases, there was a span of 13 bases. CDR3 protein: CASSLYEGRGSPLHF. The CDR3 DNA reads TGTGCCAGCAGTTTATATGAGGGTCGGGGTTCACCCCTCCACTTT.

V and J are TRBV18 and TRBJ2-2, with 7 positions matching TRBD1. The V gene end was trimmed by 6 bases and the J gene end by 2 bases; junction bases not matched to a gene: 9. CDR1 KGHSH and CDR2 LQKENI come from the germline V gene. The CDR3 loop spans 16 amino acids. CDR3 region: CASSFPGQRNTGELFF. The CDR3 bases are TGTGCCAGCTCGTTTCCGGGACAGAGAAACACCGGGGAGCTGTTTTTT.

The chain joins TRBV29-1 to TRBJ2-2, with 9 nucleotides matching TRBD2. V lost 6 bases, J lost 1 base, and 3 bases stayed unmatched. The CDR3 contains 14 residues. The germline gives CDR1 SQVTM, CDR2 ANQGSEA. The CDR3 sequence is CSVRTSENTGELFF. The CDR3 DNA reads as TGCAGCGTGAGGACTAGCGAGAACACCGGGGAGCTGTTTTTT.

This chain uses TRBV12-5 with TRBJ2-5; 7 positions agree with TRBD2. This CDR3 region has 13 residues. CDR1 and CDR2 (germline): LGHNT, FRNRAP. V was pared by 4 bases and J by 5 bases, with 4 bases of the junction left unmatched. CDR3 in amino acids: CASGSSGSETQYF. The CDR3 DNA sequence: TGTGCTAGTGGTTCTAGCGGTTCCGAGACCCAGTACTTC.

The J gene is TRBJ1-2, the V gene TRBV19; D is perhaps TRBD1 (5 bases). This CDR3 spans 15 amino acids. Trimming removed 7 bases from V and 5 bases from J, with 20 bases in between. Germline V gives CDR1 LNHDA, CDR2 SQIVND (reference sequence). CDR3 loop: CASTGTAVGVYGYTF. CDR3 in DNA: TGTGCCAGTACGGGGACTGCCGTAGGGGTATATGGCTACACCTTC.

The chain is built from TRBV5-1 and TRBJ1-1; a weak D match, TRBD1 (6 bases). Trimming took 4 bases from V and 0 from J, leaving 10 bases between them. Looked up from germline, CDR1 is SGHRS and CDR2 is YFSETQ. This CDR3 has 14 amino acids. CDR3 sequence: CASSDGQMNTEAFF. DNA for the CDR3: TGCGCCAGCAGCGATGGACAGATGAACACTGAAGCTTTCTTT.

This chain uses TRBV20-1 with TRBJ1-2; 10 bases map to TRBD1. The CDR3 has 13 amino acids. In germline, CDR1 is DFQATT, CDR2 SNEGSKA (reference sequence). With 7 bases clipped from V and 8 bases from J, the junction kept 10 bases outside the gene matches. CDR3 in DNA: TGCAGTGGAACCCCGGGACAGGGGAGGGGCTACACCTTC. It translates to CSGTPGQGRGYTF.

This chain joins TRBV29-1 and TRBJ2-2; unclear D gene. Germline CDR1 and CDR2: SQVTM and ANQGSEA. This CDR3 spans 11 amino acids. V was cut by 5 bases and J by 3 bases, with 4 bases left in between. As DNA, the CDR3 is TGCAGCGTTTCCTACACCGGGGAGCTGTTTTTT. Its translation: CSVSYTGELFF.

The chain has TRBV28 and TRBJ2-3, with 8 bases matching TRBD2. The germline CDR1 and CDR2 sequences are MDHEN and SYDVKM. With V trimmed by 3 bases and J by 7 bases, 12 bases remained unmatched. This CDR3 comprises 16 residues. The CDR3 is CASSFPGVAGMNTQYF. As DNA, the CDR3 is TGTGCCAGCAGTTTCCCCGGGGTAGCGGGAATGAATACGCAGTATTTT.

The chain has TRBV6-2 or TRBV6-3 and TRBJ1-4; D unresolved. The CDR3 has 11 residues. CDR1 is MNHEY and CDR2 is SVGEGT in the germline V gene. V shed 5 bases and J shed 12 bases, with 10 bases lying between them. The CDR3 here is CASSTGRELFF. CDR3 nucleotides: TGTGCCAGCAGTACGGGGAGGGAACTGTTTTTT.

This clonotype came up a few times. The chain employs TRBV24-1 and TRBJ2-1; D unresolved. Germline values: CDR1 KGHDR, CDR2 SFDVKD. V lost 4 bases to trimming and J lost 10 bases, with 7 bases between them. The CDR3 is made up of 11 amino acids. The CDR3 region is CATSETREQFF. The DNA of the CDR3 is TGTGCCACCAGTGAGACCAGGGAGCAGTTCTTC.

This sequence joins TRBV24-1 and TRBJ2-4, with a possible D match to TRBD2 (7 bases). The germline V gene encodes CDR1 KGHDR and CDR2 SFDVKD. Deletions cut 5 bases from V and 5 bases from J, with 15 bases between. The CDR3 spans 15 residues. The CDR3 region is CATSVRGGPENIQYF. The CDR3 DNA is TGTGCCACCAGTGTTAGGGGGGGACCGGAAAACATTCAGTACTTC.

V gene TRBV6-2 or TRBV6-3 combines with J gene TRBJ1-1; possible D gene TRBD1, 5 bases. This CDR3 has 13 residues. V lost 0 bases, J lost 5 bases, and 7 bases lay in between. In germline, CDR1 is MNHEY, CDR2 SVGEGT. The CDR3 protein is CASSYSHRTEAFF. DNA of the CDR3: TGTGCCAGCAGTTACTCCCACAGGACTGAAGCTTTCTTT.

The chain is built from TRBV5-4 and TRBJ2-4, with a tentative D call TRBD2 (5 bases). The germline V gene encodes CDR1 SGHNT and CDR2 YYREEE (reference sequence). V lost 4 bases to trimming and J lost 2 bases, with 19 bases between them. The CDR3 has 17 residues. The DNA for the CDR3 is TGTGCCAGCAGCGCCGGGGTCCCGGCACAACCCAAAAACATTCAGTACTTC. Its translation: CASSAGVPAQPKNIQYF.

The chain couples TRBV5-6 to TRBJ2-7; D is ambiguous. Germline V gives CDR1 SGHDT, CDR2 YYEEEE. This CDR3 has 12 amino acids. V was shortened by 0 bases and J by 6 bases, with 7 bases between the two germline ends. CDR3 bases: TGTGCCAGCAGCTTGGTGAGCCGCGAGCAGTACTTC. This codes for CASSLVSREQYF.

This sequence joins TRBV25-1 and TRBJ2-7, with D possibly matching TRBD2 (6 bases). The CDR3 spans 14 residues. CDR1 and CDR2 (germline): MGHDK, SYGVNS. V lost 2 bases and J lost 0, with 8 bases in between. This CDR3 is CASSEAGFSYEQYF. CDR3 nucleotides: TGTGCCAGCAGTGAAGCGGGATTCTCCTACGAGCAGTACTTC.

J is TRBJ2-2 and V is TRBV11-2; the match to TRBD2 covers 12 bases. Germline lookup yields CDR1 SGHAT and CDR2 FQNNGV. Losses at the gene ends were 3 bases for V and 10 bases for J; bases not matched to a gene: 6. The CDR3 loop spans 15 amino acids. The CDR3 nucleotides are TGTGCCAGCAGCTTCACCGGACTAGCGGGGATGGAGCTGTTTTTT. Protein product: CASSFTGLAGMELFF.

V and J are TRBV7-8 and TRBJ1-5, with a possible D match to TRBD1 (5 bases). Between the trimmed V and J ends, which lost 5 bases and 6 bases, there was a span of 17 bases. The CDR3 is 15 amino acids. Germline V lookup: CDR1 SGHVS, CDR2 FQNEAQ. CDR3 sequence: CASSLGSRGGQPQHF. CDR3 DNA: TGTGCCAGCAGCCTAGGGAGCCGGGGGGGTCAGCCCCAGCATTTT.

The V gene is TRBV7-9, the J gene TRBJ2-3; 7 bases line up with TRBD1. The germline CDR1 and CDR2 sequences are SEHNR and FQNEAQ (reference sequence). Trimming at V came to 3 bases and at J to 1 base, leaving 1 base not matched to a gene. The CDR3 spans 14 residues. This CDR3 is CASSFTGGTDTQYF. In DNA, the CDR3 is TGTGCCAGCAGCTTCACAGGGGGCACAGATACGCAGTATTTT.

Notes on this clonotype: The junction differs from germline at one of its ends, possibly a read error. This chain joins TRBV4-3 and TRBJ2-1, with 11 nucleotides matching TRBD2. CDR3 length equals 16 residues. Looked up from germline, CDR1 is LGHNA and CDR2 is YSLEER. As DNA, the CDR3 is TGCGCCAGCAGCCAAGATCTGGACCTAGCGGGGGGCCAACATGTCTTC. Translating it yields CASSQDLDLAGGQHVF.

The V call is TRBV7-3, the J call TRBJ2-2; D not certain. The CDR3 contains 14 residues. Deletions cut 3 bases from V and 5 bases from J, with 10 bases between. Germline V CDR1 and CDR2: SGHTA, FQGTGA. DNA of the CDR3: TGTGCCAGCAGCTTGGCAAGGGCTACCGGGGAGCTGTTTTTT. It specifies CASSLARATGELFF. Based on the CDR3 plus reference TRBV7-3 and TRBJ2-2, the full variable domain is GAGVSQTPSNKVTEKGKYVELRCDPISGHTALYWYRQSLGQGPEFLIYFQGTGAADDSGLPNDRFFAVRPEGSVSTLKIQRTERGDSAVYLCASSLARATGELFFGEGSRLTVL.

The rearrangement joins TRBV12-3 or TRBV12-4 to TRBJ2-5; no clear D gene. V was trimmed by 1 base and J by 7 bases, leaving 19 bases between them. This CDR3 contains 16 residues. CDR3 residues: CASSLVPVSTSGTQYF. The CDR3, as DNA: TGTGCCAGCAGTTTAGTACCCGTCTCTACCTCCGGGACCCAGTACTTC.